The 18 T cell receptor beta chains given below trace back to one sample, sequenced in a study of long-term antiretroviral therapy in people with HIV. The authors ran the immunoSEQ assay, v3.0, at survey level. Clones were sequenced by immunoSEQ multiplex PCR, and TCRdb holds only the in-frame ones, with some missing. The sample holds some 26,000 clones, approximately 90% seen once. The sample was unsorted PBMCs, taken roughly 2.7 years after starting antiretroviral therapy. The receptors were gathered from a man aged 35-49 years with HIV.

This chain joins TRBV30 and TRBJ2-1; 8 bases map to TRBD2. The CDR3 is 15 amino acids. The ends lost 0 bases at V and 8 bases at J; junction bases unmatched: 9. CDR1 GTSNPN and CDR2 SVGIG come from the germline V gene (reference sequence). The CDR3 region has the DNA TGTGCCTGGAGTGTACAGGCCGGGAGGGCCCATGAGCAGTTCTTC. Residues: CAWSVQAGRAHEQFF.

The V and J genes are TRBV5-1 and TRBJ1-1; TRBD1 might be the D (5 bases). Deletions cut 5 bases from V and 1 base from J, with 18 bases between. CDR1 and CDR2 from the germline V gene are SGHRS and YFSETQ. This CDR3 is 16 amino acids long. For the CDR3, the DNA is TGCGCCAGCAGTACGGGACTCACTTCTCCGAACACTGAAGCTTTCTTT. Amino acid sequence: CASSTGLTSPNTEAFF. The variable domain in full, with the rest retrieved from reference TRBV5-1 and TRBJ1-1, is KAGVTQTPRYLIKTRGQQVTLSCSPISGHRSVSWYQQTPGQGLQFLFEYFSETQRNKGNFPGRFSGRQFSNSRSEMNVSTLELGDSALYLCASSTGLTSPNTEAFFGQGTRLTVV.

The chain links TRBV5-6 to TRBJ2-5; 11 positions match TRBD2. Losses at the gene ends were 4 bases for V and 5 bases for J; bases not matched to a gene: 7. The V gene's germline CDR1 is SGHDT and CDR2 YYEEEE. CDR3 length: 15 amino acids. This chain's CDR3 is CASSLELAGVETQYF. CDR3 nucleotides: TGTGCCAGCAGCCTAGAACTAGCGGGAGTTGAGACCCAGTACTTC.

CDR3 in amino acids: CASSPLTGSSYGYTF. As DNA, the CDR3 is TGTGCCAGCAGCCCCTTGACCGGTTCTTCGTATGGCTACACCTTC. This chain connects TRBV14 to TRBJ1-2; no clear D. This CDR3 contains 15 residues. Trimming removed 4 bases from V and 5 bases from J, with 17 bases in between. Germline assignment: CDR1 SGHDN and CDR2 FVKESK.

The chain employs TRBV6-5 and TRBJ2-5; D possibly matches TRBD1 or TRBD2 (5 bases each). V lost 4 bases, J lost 2 bases, and 14 bases lay in between. Germline CDR1 and CDR2: MNHEY and SVGAGI. The CDR3 covers 15 residues. The CDR3 DNA sequence: TGTGCCAGCAGTTCGCACGGGACCGCACAAGAGACCCAGTACTTC. Its protein product is CASSSHGTAQETQYF.

This chain's CDR3 is CASSLIGDSYNEQFF. The CDR3 region has the DNA TGTGCCAGCAGTTTAATAGGAGACTCCTACAATGAGCAGTTCTTC. The chain employs TRBV28 and TRBJ2-1; no clear D gene. Per germline, CDR1 MDHEN and CDR2 SYDVKM. The V end was cut by 2 bases, the J end by 0 bases, with 8 bases between. The CDR3 has 15 amino acids.

This clone was counted between two and nine times. The rearrangement joins TRBV7-9 to TRBJ1-2; TRBD1 aligns across 8 bases. Germline CDR1 is SEHNR and CDR2 is FQNEAQ (reference sequence). The CDR3 spans 18 residues. After removal of 5 bases from V and 3 bases from J, the junction contained 17 bases not matched to a gene. CDR3 sequence reads: CASSLLVPTGERDYGYTF. In nucleotides, the CDR3 is TGTGCCAGCAGCCTTCTAGTCCCGACAGGGGAGAGGGACTATGGCTACACCTTC.

The V and J genes are TRBV11-2 and TRBJ2-2, with D tentatively TRBD2 (5 bases). The CDR3 loop spans 15 amino acids. Trimming stripped 2 bases from V and 0 bases from J, with 7 bases between. Germline V CDR1 and CDR2: SGHAT, FQNNGV. The CDR3 nucleotides read TGTGCCAGCAGCTTATTCGGGGCGAACACCGGGGAGCTGTTTTTT. This encodes CASSLFGANTGELFF.

In this sample, this clone turned up a few times. The chain carries TRBV6-1 and TRBJ2-5; TRBD2 matches at 10 bases. The CDR3 is 15 residues long. Germline CDR1 MNHNS, CDR2 SASEGT. The V and J ends lost 3 bases and 5 bases, in that order; junction bases with no gene match: 6. CDR3 in DNA: TGTGCCAGCAGTGAGGAGAGCGGGGGGGCCGAGACCCAGTACTTC. It yields the protein CASSEESGGAETQYF.

The chain is built from TRBV15 and TRBJ2-3; 8 bases are shared with TRBD2. V lost 5 bases and J lost 4; bases outside the gene matches: 14. Germline V gene sequence: CDR1 LNHNV, CDR2 YYDKDF (reference sequence). This CDR3 has 17 amino acids. The CDR3 DNA reads TGTGCCACCAGCGTTGGCCCGGGGGGGCGAACCTCAGATACGCAGTATTTT. This gives the protein CATSVGPGGRTSDTQYF.

This clone was counted between two and nine times. The chain recombines TRBV10-3 with TRBJ1-6; no clear D. Germline CDR1 ENHRY, CDR2 SYGVKD. The V gene lost 7 bases and the J gene lost 10 bases, with 17 bases spanning the gap. The CDR3 extends over 14 amino acids. The CDR3 DNA sequence: TGTGCCATCAACAGAGGGAATGCGGGCTCACCCCTCCACTTT. It yields the protein CAINRGNAGSPLHF.

This clone was recorded a few times. J is TRBJ2-2 and V is TRBV9, with D unresolved. CDR1 is SGDLS, CDR2 YYNGEE, per germline. Trimming cost V 1 base and J 4 bases, with 8 bases left between them. The CDR3 contains 14 residues. The CDR3 is CASSVSGATGELFF. CDR3 in DNA: TGTGCCAGCAGCGTATCTGGAGCCACCGGGGAGCTGTTTTTT.

The chain joins TRBV27 to TRBJ2-7, with 7 positions matching TRBD2. The V segment lost 5 bases and the J segment 4 bases; nucleotides outside the gene matches: 11. The CDR3 runs to 15 residues. From germline, CDR1 is MNHEY and CDR2 SMNVEV (reference sequence). In DNA, the CDR3 is TGTGCCAGCAGTCTTGCCAGCGGGACTCTGTACGAGCAGTACTTC. It translates to CASSLASGTLYEQYF.

The rearrangement links TRBV7-2 to TRBJ2-1; D gene ambiguous. The CDR3 totals 15 residues. Trimming removed 4 bases at V and 2 bases at J, with 12 bases between. CDR1 and CDR2 from the germline V gene are SGHTA and FQGNSA. CDR3 nucleotides: TGTGCCAGCAGCTCCTCGCCTTCAACCTACAATGAGCAGTTCTTC. Amino acid sequence: CASSSSPSTYNEQFF.

This chain joins TRBV2 and TRBJ2-1; 12 bases fit TRBD2. Unmatched junction bases numbered 3, after V lost 6 bases and J lost 6 bases. This CDR3 has 14 residues. The germline gives CDR1 SNHLY, CDR2 FYNNEI. Written as DNA, the CDR3 is TGTGCCAGCAGAAGACTAGCGGGAGCCAATGAGCAGTTCTTC. Translating it yields CASRRLAGANEQFF.

This clone was counted once. This rearrangement joins TRBV25-1 to TRBJ2-3; D is undetermined. Germline CDR1 reads MGHDK; CDR2 reads SYGVNS. The CDR3 loop spans 13 amino acids. Trimming removed 2 bases at V and 4 bases at J, with 7 bases between. CDR3 sequence reads: CASSEGIADTQYF. Here the CDR3 DNA reads TGTGCCAGCAGTGAAGGGATAGCAGATACGCAGTATTTT. Looking up the rest from reference TRBV25-1 and TRBJ2-3 gives the full variable domain: EADIYQTPRYLVIGTGKKITLECSQTMGHDKMYWYQQDPGMELHLIHYSYGVNSTEKGDLSSESTVSRIRTEHFPLTLESARPSHTSQYLCASSEGIADTQYFGPGTRLTVL.

This clone was counted a few times. The chain uses TRBV6-5 and TRBJ2-2; 9 nucleotides match TRBD2. The V gene's germline CDR1 is MNHEY and CDR2 SVGAGI. The CDR3 runs to 15 residues. V lost 6 bases, J lost 5 bases, and 7 bases stayed unmatched. The CDR3 DNA reads as TGTGCCAGCAGCCTTTACGCGGGAGGGACCGGGGAGCTGTTTTTT. Protein: CASSLYAGGTGELFF.

V gene TRBV15 combines with J gene TRBJ2-1; perhaps TRBD2 as D (5 bases). V was cut by 4 bases and J by 6 bases, with 13 bases left in between. The germline V gene has CDR1 LNHNV and CDR2 YYDKDF (reference sequence). The CDR3 totals 14 residues. The CDR3 is CATSTKGEANEQFF. CDR3 coding DNA: TGTGCCACCAGCACTAAGGGAGAGGCCAATGAGCAGTTCTTC. Full variable domain (missing parts from reference TRBV15 and TRBJ2-1): DAMVIQNPRYQVTQFGKPVTLSCSQTLNHNVMYWYQQKSSQAPKLLFHYYDKDFNNEADTPDNFQSRRPNTSFCFLDIRSPGLGDTAMYLCATSTKGEANEQFFGPGTRLTVL.